This TCR beta chain was recovered during a study of cytomegalovirus exposure and HLA in healthy donors. Study-wide findings and caveats: Earlier findings revealed that most TCR beta V segments proved productive either about 87% or about 30% of the time. Cytomegalovirus-associated status was assigned to 164 TCR beta chains. Reports indicate that TCR beta sequences accurately predicted the HLA-A and HLA-B alleles of most subjects.

The table lists this clone with a count of one. Its antigen remains unidentified. The PCR made use of 60 Vbeta and 13 Jbeta primers. Profiled with immunoSEQ multiplex PCR; TCRdb holds only in-frame clones, not every one. The sample has fewer than 250,000 clones; 79% are singletons. The trim removed 7 bases at V and 1 base at J, leaving 6 bases unmatched. CDR3 length: 13 amino acids. Germline V gene data show CDR1 as SQVTM and CDR2 as ANQGSEA. Specimen: PBMCs. This sequence was found in a woman aged 18 to 35 in good health and CMV-seronegative. The chain joins TRBV29-1 to TRBJ1-1; 7 bases align to TRBD1. CDR3 amino acids: CSARDRTNTEAFF. CDR3 in DNA: TGCAGCGCTAGGGACAGAACGAACACTGAAGCTTTCTTT. The complete variable domain, with remaining parts taken from reference TRBV29-1 and TRBJ1-1, reads SAVISQKPSRDICQRGTSLTIQCQVDSQVTMMFWYRQQPGQSLTLIATANQGSEATYESGFVIDKFPISRPNLTFSTLTVSNMSPEDSSIYLCSARDRTNTEAFFGQGTRLTVV.